The clone carrying this T cell receptor beta chain has at least ten counts. Given a much more abundant clone one base away, this may be a read error. The germline V gene encodes CDR1 SGHTA and CDR2 FQGNSA. Trimming pared 1 base from V and 6 bases from J, leaving 16 bases between. The CDR3 totals 15 residues. Every sample gave at least 5 micrograms of total RNA when it was extracted. This specimen comes from a study of blood T cells in healthy people across ages. PCR was performed a second time for about 7 to 11 cycles using a sample-barcoded 5' primer and a J-beta primer mix. A minimum of 2.5 million CDR3-containing paired-end reads was obtained for each sample. TCRdb redid the calling of the 5' RACE reads with MiXCR, one entry per CDR3 protein. The table has 650,000 to 800,000 distinct CDR3 sequences, roughly 44% seen once.

This receptor was taken from a man between 60 and 70 years old in good health. The chain has TRBV7-2 and TRBJ2-7; D is perhaps TRBD1 (6 bases). Sequencing input: blood. CDR3 sequence reads: CASSLEGRGVGEQYF. The DNA for the CDR3 is TGTGCCAGCAGCTTAGAGGGCAGGGGAGTGGGCGAGCAGTACTTC.